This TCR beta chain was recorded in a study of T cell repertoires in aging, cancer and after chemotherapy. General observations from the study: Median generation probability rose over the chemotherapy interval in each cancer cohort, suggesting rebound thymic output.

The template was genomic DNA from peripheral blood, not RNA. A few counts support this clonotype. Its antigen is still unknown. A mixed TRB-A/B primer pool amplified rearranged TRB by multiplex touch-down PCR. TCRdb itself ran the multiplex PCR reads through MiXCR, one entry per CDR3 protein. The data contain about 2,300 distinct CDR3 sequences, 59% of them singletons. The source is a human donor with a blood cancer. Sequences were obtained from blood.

CDR3 nucleotides: TGTGCCAGCAGCGTGACATGGGTGGGGACTGATGGCTACACCTTC. Translation: CASSVTWVGTDGYTF. The V call is TRBV6-5, the J call TRBJ1-2; D might be TRBD1 (5 bases). The CDR3 covers 15 residues. Trimming shortened V by 6 bases and J by 6 bases, and 20 bases separated the two germline ends. Germline CDR1 MNHEY, CDR2 SVGAGI.